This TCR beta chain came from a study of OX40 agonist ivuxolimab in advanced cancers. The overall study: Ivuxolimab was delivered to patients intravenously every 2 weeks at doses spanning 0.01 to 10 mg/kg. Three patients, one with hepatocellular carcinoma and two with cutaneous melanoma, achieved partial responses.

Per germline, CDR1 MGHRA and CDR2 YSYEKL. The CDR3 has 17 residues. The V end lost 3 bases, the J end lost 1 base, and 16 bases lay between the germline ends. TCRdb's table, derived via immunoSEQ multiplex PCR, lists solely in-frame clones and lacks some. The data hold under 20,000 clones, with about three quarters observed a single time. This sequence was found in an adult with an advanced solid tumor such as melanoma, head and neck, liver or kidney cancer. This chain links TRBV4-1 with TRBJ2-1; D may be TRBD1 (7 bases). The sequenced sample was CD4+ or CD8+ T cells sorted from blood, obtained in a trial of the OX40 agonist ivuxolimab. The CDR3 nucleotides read TGCGCCAGCAGCCAGGTACCCAGGGGGAGGTCCTACAATGAGCAGTTCTTC. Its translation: CASSQVPRGRSYNEQFF.